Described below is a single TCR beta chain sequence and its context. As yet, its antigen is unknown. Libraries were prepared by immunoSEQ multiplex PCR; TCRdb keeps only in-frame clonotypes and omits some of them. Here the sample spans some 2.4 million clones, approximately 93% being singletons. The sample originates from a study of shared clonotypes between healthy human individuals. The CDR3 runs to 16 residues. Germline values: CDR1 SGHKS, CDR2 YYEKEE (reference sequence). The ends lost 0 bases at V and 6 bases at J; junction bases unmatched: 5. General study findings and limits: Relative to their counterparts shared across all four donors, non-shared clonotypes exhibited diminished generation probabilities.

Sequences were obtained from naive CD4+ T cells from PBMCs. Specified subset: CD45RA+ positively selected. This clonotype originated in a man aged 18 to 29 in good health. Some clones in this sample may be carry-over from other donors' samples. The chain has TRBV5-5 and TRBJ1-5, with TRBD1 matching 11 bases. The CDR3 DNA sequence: TGTGCCAGCAGCTTGGCGGACAGGGGGCTTGGTCAGCCCCAGCATTTT. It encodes CASSLADRGLGQPQHF.